This is a list of T cell receptor beta chains from one sample in a study of tumor-infiltrating lymphocytes in localized non-small cell lung cancer. Profiling relied on immunoSEQ multiplex PCR, and the TCRdb table lists in-frame clones only, not all of them. The sample carries about 14,000 clones, about 77% recorded once. The material sequenced was lung tumor tissue. These receptor sequences come from a human donor with non-small cell lung cancer. Both conserved end residues are part of each CDR3. The order of the fields is CDR3 protein, CDR3 DNA, J gene, clone size, D gene, V gene. A D gene is named only where the DNA matches it firmly. Size is stated for part of the rows, as once, few or many counts, or as a class when the clone is expanded.

CDR3: CASSSTGTESSYEQYF; DNA: TGTGCCAGCAGCTCCACCGGGACTGAGAGCTCCTACGAGCAGTACTTC; J: TRBJ2-7; size: NA; D: NA; V: TRBV7-2
CDR3: CATRRGPGELFF; DNA: TGTGCCACCCGGAGAGGCCCCGGGGAGCTGTTTTTT; J: TRBJ2-2; size: NA; D: NA; V: TRBV6-5
CDR3: CASRRGVGTGELFF; DNA: TGTGCCAGCAGGAGGGGCGTAGGCACCGGGGAGCTGTTTTTT; J: TRBJ2-2; size: NA; D: NA; V: TRBV27
CDR3: CATSRHLRLKGENTEAFF; DNA: TGTGCCACCAGCAGGCACCTCCGGCTCAAGGGGGAGAACACTGAAGCTTTCTTT; J: TRBJ1-1; size: NA; D: NA; V: TRBV15
CDR3: CASSYRGQDEQFF; DNA: TGCGCCAGCAGTTACAGGGGGCAGGATGAGCAGTTCTTC; J: TRBJ2-1; size: few; D: TRBD1; V: TRBV10-1
CDR3: CASSPPWGEGGYEQYF; DNA: TGTGCCAGCTCACCACCGTGGGGGGAGGGCGGCTACGAGCAGTACTTC; J: TRBJ2-7; size: few; D: TRBD2; V: TRBV18
CDR3: CASSKGTGLGNQPQHF; DNA: TGTGCCAGTAGTAAAGGGACAGGACTTGGCAATCAGCCCCAGCATTTT; J: TRBJ1-5; size: NA; D: TRBD1; V: TRBV19
CDR3: CASSFGQGGNQPQHF; DNA: TGTGCCAGCAGCTTTGGGCAGGGAGGGAATCAGCCCCAGCATTTT; J: TRBJ1-5; size: NA; D: NA; V: TRBV7-8
CDR3: CSARGRGGQFF; DNA: TGCAGTGCTAGAGGTCGGGGGGGGCAGTTCTTC; J: TRBJ2-1; size: NA; D: TRBD2; V: TRBV20-1
CDR3: CASSPARGAQGETQYF; DNA: TGTGCCAGCTCACCCGCTCGGGGGGCGCAGGGGGAGACCCAGTACTTC; J: TRBJ2-5; size: NA; D: NA; V: TRBV18
CDR3: CASSSSGGGAGGELFF; DNA: TGTGCCAGCAGTTCATCTGGCGGGGGAGCAGGCGGGGAGCTGTTTTTT; J: TRBJ2-2; size: NA; D: TRBD2; V: TRBV6-5
CDR3: CASSIRTGVNTEAFF; DNA: TGTGCCAGTAGTATCAGGACAGGGGTCAACACTGAAGCTTTCTTT; J: TRBJ1-1; size: NA; D: TRBD1; V: TRBV19
CDR3: CASSTRTSANNEQFF; DNA: TGTGCCAGCAGCACAAGGACATCGGCTAACAATGAGCAGTTCTTC; J: TRBJ2-1; size: NA; D: NA; V: TRBV7-3
CDR3: CASSLTGGVNTEAFF; DNA: TGCGCCAGCAGCTTGACAGGGGGAGTGAACACTGAAGCTTTCTTT; J: TRBJ1-1; size: NA; D: TRBD1; V: TRBV5-1
CDR3: CASSYADRGNIQYF; DNA: TGTGCCAGCAGTTACGCGGACAGGGGAAACATTCAGTACTTC; J: TRBJ2-4; size: NA; D: TRBD1; V: TRBV6-5
CDR3: CATEEVPYNEQFF; DNA: TGTGCCACCGAGGAGGTTCCCTACAATGAGCAGTTCTTC; J: TRBJ2-1; size: once; D: NA; V: TRBV7-2
CDR3: CASSVLGYEQYF; DNA: TGCGCCAGCAGCGTACTTGGCTACGAGCAGTACTTC; J: TRBJ2-7; size: NA; D: NA; V: TRBV5-1
CDR3: CASSVGGANEKLFF; DNA: TGTGCCAGCAGCGTTGGGGGTGCTAATGAAAAACTGTTTTTT; J: TRBJ1-4; size: NA; D: NA; V: TRBV28
CDR3: CASSQDAGDFYGYTF; DNA: TGTGCCAGCAGCCAAGATGCAGGGGATTTCTATGGCTACACCTTC; J: TRBJ1-2; size: NA; D: NA; V: TRBV14
CDR3: CATLLEQYF; DNA: TGTGCCACCTTACTGGAGCAGTACTTC; J: TRBJ2-7; size: NA; D: NA; V: TRBV27
CDR3: CASSPQGTENYGYTF; DNA: TGTGCCAGCAGCCCCCAAGGGACAGAGAACTATGGCTACACCTTC; J: TRBJ1-2; size: NA; D: TRBD1; V: TRBV7-2
CDR3: CAISEKGTGSGNTIYF; DNA: TGTGCCATCAGTGAGAAGGGAACAGGCTCTGGAAACACCATATATTTT; J: TRBJ1-3; size: NA; D: NA; V: TRBV10-3
CDR3: CASSVGQGFANTGELFF; DNA: TGTGCCAGCAGCGTGGGACAGGGGTTCGCGAACACCGGGGAGCTGTTTTTT; J: TRBJ2-2; size: NA; D: TRBD1; V: TRBV7-8
CDR3: CASSLGVAGELFF; DNA: TGTGCCAGCAGCTTGGGAGTAGCCGGGGAGCTGTTTTTT; J: TRBJ2-2; size: NA; D: NA; V: TRBV5-6
CDR3: CASSQDSMNTEAFF; DNA: TGTGCCAGCAGCCAAGATAGCATGAACACTGAAGCTTTCTTT; J: TRBJ1-1; size: NA; D: NA; V: TRBV4-2
CDR3: CSAPDWETQYF; DNA: TGCAGTGCCCCCGACTGGGAGACCCAGTACTTC; J: TRBJ2-5; size: NA; D: NA; V: TRBV20-1
CDR3: CASSVSGRLDEQYF; DNA: TGTGCCAGCAGCGTTAGCGGGCGATTGGACGAGCAGTACTTC; J: TRBJ2-7; size: NA; D: TRBD2; V: TRBV9
CDR3: CAWSLGPDGEQFF; DNA: TGTGCCTGGAGTCTTGGGCCGGACGGTGAGCAGTTCTTC; J: TRBJ2-1; size: NA; D: NA; V: TRBV30
CDR3: CASSVWDSGEQYF; DNA: TGTGCCAGCAGCGTATGGGATAGCGGGGAGCAGTACTTC; J: TRBJ2-7; size: NA; D: TRBD2; V: TRBV9
CDR3: CASSSPGLAGVETQYF; DNA: TGTGCCAGCAGTTCCCCGGGACTAGCGGGAGTAGAGACCCAGTACTTC; J: TRBJ2-5; size: medium-sized; D: TRBD2; V: TRBV28
CDR3: CASSLDRGVGGELFF; DNA: TGTGCCAGCAGCTTAGACAGGGGAGTTGGCGGGGAGCTGTTTTTT; J: TRBJ2-2; size: NA; D: TRBD1; V: TRBV7-2
CDR3: CASSGDSSYNEQFF; DNA: TGCGCCAGCAGTGGGGATTCCTCCTACAATGAGCAGTTCTTC; J: TRBJ2-1; size: NA; D: NA; V: TRBV5-1
CDR3: CASSQAGGVGTEAFF; DNA: TGTGCCAGCAGCCAGGCTGGGGGGGTCGGCACTGAAGCTTTCTTT; J: TRBJ1-1; size: NA; D: NA; V: TRBV6-1
CDR3: CASSPRGRTTNEKLFF; DNA: TGTGCCAGCTCACCTCGCGGACGGACAACTAATGAAAAACTGTTTTTT; J: TRBJ1-4; size: NA; D: NA; V: TRBV18
CDR3: CAWEWASVGRRTTYEQYF; DNA: TGTGCCTGGGAGTGGGCCTCCGTGGGCAGGCGAACCACCTACGAGCAGTACTTC; J: TRBJ2-7; size: NA; D: NA; V: TRBV30
CDR3: CASSILAGGSDEQFF; DNA: TGTGCCAGTAGTATACTAGCGGGAGGGTCGGATGAGCAGTTCTTC; J: TRBJ2-1; size: few; D: TRBD2; V: TRBV19
CDR3: CASSLGTPDLKTQYF; DNA: TGCGCCAGCAGCTTGGGCACTCCGGACCTCAAGACCCAGTACTTC; J: TRBJ2-5; size: NA; D: NA; V: TRBV5-1
CDR3: CASSIIGGDSSTDTQYF; DNA: TGTGCCAGCAGCATTATCGGGGGAGACTCTAGCACAGATACGCAGTATTTT; J: TRBJ2-3; size: NA; D: NA; V: TRBV5-6
CDR3: CASSLGFQQETQYF; DNA: TGCGCCAGCAGCCTGGGGTTTCAGCAAGAGACCCAGTACTTC; J: TRBJ2-5; size: NA; D: NA; V: TRBV5-1
CDR3: CASSQWGQGNQPQHF; DNA: TGTGCCAGCAGCCAGTGGGGACAGGGAAACCAGCCCCAGCATTTT; J: TRBJ1-5; size: NA; D: TRBD1; V: TRBV5-6
CDR3: CASNPRRDSTSYEQYF; DNA: TGTGCCAGCAACCCGAGACGGGACAGCACATCCTACGAGCAGTACTTC; J: TRBJ2-7; size: NA; D: TRBD1; V: TRBV5-5